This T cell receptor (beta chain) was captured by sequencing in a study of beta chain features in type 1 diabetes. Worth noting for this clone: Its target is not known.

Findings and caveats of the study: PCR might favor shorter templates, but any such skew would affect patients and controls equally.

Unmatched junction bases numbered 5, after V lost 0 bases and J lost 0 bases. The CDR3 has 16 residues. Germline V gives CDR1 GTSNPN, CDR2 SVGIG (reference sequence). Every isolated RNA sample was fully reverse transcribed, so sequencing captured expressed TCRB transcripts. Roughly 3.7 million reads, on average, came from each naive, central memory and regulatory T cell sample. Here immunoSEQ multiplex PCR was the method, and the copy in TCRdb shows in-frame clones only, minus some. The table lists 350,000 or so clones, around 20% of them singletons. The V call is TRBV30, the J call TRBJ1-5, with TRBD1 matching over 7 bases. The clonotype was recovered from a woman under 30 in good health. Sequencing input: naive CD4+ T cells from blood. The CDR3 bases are TGTGCCTGGAGTGTCAGCTACAGGGGTAGCAATCAGCCCCAGCATTTT. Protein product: CAWSVSYRGSNQPQHF.